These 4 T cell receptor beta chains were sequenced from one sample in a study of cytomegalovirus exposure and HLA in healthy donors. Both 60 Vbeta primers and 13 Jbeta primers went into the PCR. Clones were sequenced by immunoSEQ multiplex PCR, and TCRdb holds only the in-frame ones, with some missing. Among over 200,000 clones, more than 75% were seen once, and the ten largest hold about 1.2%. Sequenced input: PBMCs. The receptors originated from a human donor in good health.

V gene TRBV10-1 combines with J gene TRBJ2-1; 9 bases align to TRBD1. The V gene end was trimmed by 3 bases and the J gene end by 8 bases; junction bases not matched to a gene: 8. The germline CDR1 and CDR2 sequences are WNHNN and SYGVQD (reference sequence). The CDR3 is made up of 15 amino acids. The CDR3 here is CASSDPGTGFDEQFF. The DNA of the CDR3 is TGCGCCAGCAGTGATCCCGGGACAGGGTTCGATGAGCAGTTCTTC.

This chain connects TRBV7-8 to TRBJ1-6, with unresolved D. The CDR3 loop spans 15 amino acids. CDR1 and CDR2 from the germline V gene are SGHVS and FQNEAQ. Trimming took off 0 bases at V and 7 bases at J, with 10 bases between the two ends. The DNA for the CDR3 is TGTGCCAGCAGCTTAGCCGGTCAGGTGAATTCACCCCTCCACTTT. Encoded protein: CASSLAGQVNSPLHF.

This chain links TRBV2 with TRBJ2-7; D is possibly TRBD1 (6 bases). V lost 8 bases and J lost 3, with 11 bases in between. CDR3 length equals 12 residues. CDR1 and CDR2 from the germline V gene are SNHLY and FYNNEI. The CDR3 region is CASGQIRYEQYF. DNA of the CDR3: TGTGCCAGCGGACAGATCCGCTACGAGCAGTACTTC.

For the CDR3, the DNA is TGTGCCAGCAGTTACTCGGCGGGAGGGGCAGATACGCAGTATTTT. It translates to CASSYSAGGADTQYF. The chain has TRBV6-7 and TRBJ2-3, with TRBD2 identical over 9 bases. TRBV6-7 is filed as an ORF, its function uncertain. The CDR3 runs to 15 residues. V trimming: 0 bases; J trimming: 4 bases; junction bases outside the gene matches: 2.